The 11 T cell receptor beta chains reported below all come from one sample, sequenced in a study of early T cells in non-severe SARS-CoV-2 infection. TCRdb reprocessed the 5' RACE reads via MiXCR and lists one record per CDR3 protein. The data show roughly 61,000 distinct CDR3 sequences, roughly an eighth seen once. The source material was whole blood, sampled at baseline. The receptors were gathered from an adult who was a healthcare worker with PCR-confirmed SARS-CoV-2 infection or an uninfected control (not recorded which).

In its sample, this clonotype was seen a few times. This chain connects TRBV28 to TRBJ2-7; the match to TRBD1 covers 9 bases. V was clipped by 4 bases and J by 2 bases; unmatched bases: 3. Germline CDR1 reads MDHEN; CDR2 reads SYDVKM. This CDR3 spans 14 amino acids. The DNA of the CDR3 is TGTGCCAGCAGTTACGGGACAGGGACCTACGAGCAGTACTTC. This translates into CASSYGTGTYEQYF.

The V call is TRBV18, the J call TRBJ2-3, with TRBD1 matching over 9 bases. This CDR3 comprises 15 residues. J was trimmed by 2 bases and V by 6 bases; bases with no gene match: 6. Germline V gene lookup returns CDR1 KGHSH and CDR2 LQKENI. The CDR3 sequence is CASSPRDRDTDTQYF. CDR3 sequence (DNA): TGTGCCAGCTCCCCCCGGGACAGGGACACAGATACGCAGTATTTT.

This chain links TRBV9 with TRBJ2-7, with D unclear. This CDR3 has 14 residues. Germline V gene data show CDR1 as SGDLS and CDR2 as YYNGEE. The V end lost 8 bases, the J end lost 0 bases, and 15 bases lay between the germline ends. The CDR3 DNA reads TGTGCCAGTGCCTATGACACGAGCTCCTACGAGCAGTACTTC. Residues: CASAYDTSSYEQYF.

In DNA form, the CDR3 reads TGTGCCAGCAGCCGCCGACTAGCGGACTCCTACAATGAGCAGTTCTTC. This codes for CASSRRLADSYNEQFF. The V and J genes are TRBV4-2 and TRBJ2-1; 9 nucleotides align to TRBD2. The V segment lost 4 bases and the J segment 0 bases; nucleotides outside the gene matches: 4. The germline V gene encodes CDR1 LGHNA and CDR2 YNFKEQ. The CDR3 extends over 16 amino acids.

The chain carries TRBV27 and TRBJ2-1, with D possibly matching TRBD2 (6 bases). The germline V gene has CDR1 MNHEY and CDR2 SMNVEV (reference sequence). The CDR3 has 18 residues. V lost 8 bases and J lost 0, with 23 bases in between. CDR3 loop: CASRPLRGDYSSYNEQFF. CDR3 sequence (DNA): TGTGCCAGCCGCCCTCTGCGGGGAGATTACAGCTCCTACAATGAGCAGTTCTTC.

The sample holds many counts of this clonotype. The chain is built from TRBV6-2 or TRBV6-3 and TRBJ1-5, with D maybe TRBD1 (6 bases). The CDR3 length is 15 residues. V shed 5 bases and J shed 0 bases, with 11 bases lying between them. Germline V gene sequence: CDR1 MNHEY, CDR2 SVGEGT. CDR3 region: CASSPTGRSNQPQHF. The CDR3, as DNA: TGTGCCAGCAGTCCGACAGGTCGTAGCAATCAGCCCCAGCATTTT.

This chain links TRBV2 with TRBJ1-2; no definite D call. The CDR3 is made up of 14 amino acids. Looked up from germline, CDR1 is SNHLY and CDR2 is FYNNEI. V lost 1 base and J 2 bases, leaving 8 bases between the germline ends. CDR3 sequence (DNA): TGTGCCAGCAGTGAAGGGACGGTGAACTATGGCTACACCTTC. Residues: CASSEGTVNYGYTF.

The V and J genes are TRBV5-1 and TRBJ1-1; possibly TRBD1 for D (6 bases). The CDR3 contains 13 residues. V lost 3 bases, J lost 1 base, and 7 bases lay in between. Germline V lookup: CDR1 SGHRS, CDR2 YFSETQ. CDR3 in amino acids: CASSWTANTEAFF. The CDR3 bases are TGCGCCAGCAGCTGGACAGCGAACACTGAAGCTTTCTTT.

This sequence joins TRBV2 and TRBJ1-2, with 7 bases matching TRBD1. Germline V gives CDR1 SNHLY, CDR2 FYNNEI. This CDR3 is built from 13 residues. The V and J ends lost 8 bases and 7 bases, in that order; junction bases with no gene match: 10. The CDR3 sequence is CASGLKGASGYTF. In DNA form, the CDR3 reads TGTGCCAGCGGCCTTAAGGGGGCTTCTGGCTACACCTTC. Using reference TRBV2 and TRBJ1-2 for the parts outside the CDR3, the full variable domain is EPEVTQTPSHQVTQMGQEVILRCVPISNHLYFYWYRQILGQKVEFLVSFYNNEISEKSEIFDDQFSVERPDGSNFTLKIRSTKLEDSAMYFCASGLKGASGYTFGSGTRLTVV.

This clonotype was recorded many times. V is TRBV7-9 and J is TRBJ2-1; the match to TRBD2 covers 10 bases. Unmatched junction bases numbered 5, after V lost 3 bases and J lost 3 bases. Germline CDR1 and CDR2: SEHNR and FQNEAQ (reference sequence). This CDR3 has 16 amino acids. DNA for the CDR3: TGTGCCAGCAGCTTCGCGCTAGCGGGGGTCTACAATGAGCAGTTCTTC. Encoded protein: CASSFALAGVYNEQFF.

This clonotype has at least ten counts. V gene TRBV28 combines with J gene TRBJ1-5; D uncertain. Looked up from germline, CDR1 is MDHEN and CDR2 is SYDVKM. V was cut by 4 bases and J by 0 bases, with 10 bases left in between. The CDR3 loop spans 15 amino acids. For the CDR3, the DNA is TGTGCCAGCAGTTCTAGACACTATAGCAATCAGCCCCAGCATTTT. Amino acids: CASSSRHYSNQPQHF.